This T cell receptor beta chain comes out of a study of post-analysis software for immune sequencing data. As for the study in general: As for disease course, relapsing-remitting, secondary progressive and progressive-relapsing multiple sclerosis were all included.

V shed 4 bases, J shed 2 bases, and the junction held 9 bases outside the gene matches. Germline V gene sequence: CDR1 ENHRY, CDR2 SYGVKD. This CDR3 has 17 amino acids. Sequencing libraries made from TCR beta cDNA carried unique molecular identifiers. Approximately 450,000 cDNA molecules were recovered from an input of about 0.85 to 11 million T cells. Using its own MiXCR run on the PCR reads, TCRdb lists one record per CDR3 protein. The sample carries 350,000 to 450,000 distinct CDR3 sequences, approximately 39% recorded once. Points from the study as a whole: Controls showed significantly higher normalized Chao1 diversity than did multiple sclerosis patients. Five TRBV segments, including TRBV5-6, TRBV5-1 and TRBV20-1, were more frequent in patients than controls.

To note about this clonotype: What it recognizes is unknown.

The specimen was blood. This sequence joins TRBV10-3 and TRBJ2-1, with 9 positions matching TRBD2. This receptor was taken from a girl aged 2 to 9 with multiple sclerosis. This chain's CDR3 is CAISGLAGEGPYNEQFF. Written as DNA, the CDR3 is TGTGCCATCAGTGGATTAGCGGGAGAAGGGCCCTACAATGAGCAGTTCTTC.